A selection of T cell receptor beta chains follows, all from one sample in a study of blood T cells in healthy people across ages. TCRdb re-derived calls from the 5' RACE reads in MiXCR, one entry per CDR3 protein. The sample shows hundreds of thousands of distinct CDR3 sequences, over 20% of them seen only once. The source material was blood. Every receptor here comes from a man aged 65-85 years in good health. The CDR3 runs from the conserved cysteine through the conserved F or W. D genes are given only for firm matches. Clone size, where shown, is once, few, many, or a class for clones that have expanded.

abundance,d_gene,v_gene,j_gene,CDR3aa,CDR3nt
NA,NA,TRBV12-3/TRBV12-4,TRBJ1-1,CASIQGTAGAFF,TGTGCCAGCATCCAAGGGACGGCGGGAGCTTTCTTT
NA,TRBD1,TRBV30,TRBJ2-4,CAWSGTGGDIQYF,TGTGCCTGGAGTGGGACAGGGGGAGACATTCAGTACTTC
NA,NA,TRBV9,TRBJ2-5,CASSVVQGYQETQYF,TGTGCCAGCAGCGTAGTTCAGGGCTACCAAGAGACCCAGTACTTC
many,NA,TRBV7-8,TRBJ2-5,CASSLNVFEETQYF,TGTGCCAGCAGCTTAAACGTCTTCGAGGAGACCCAGTACTTC
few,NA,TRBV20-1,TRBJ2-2,CSARENVGNGELFF,TGCAGTGCTAGAGAGAACGTGGGGAACGGGGAGCTGTTTTTT
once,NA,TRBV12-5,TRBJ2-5,CASGLRAEETQYF,TGTGCTAGTGGTTTGCGTGCCGAAGAGACCCAGTACTTC
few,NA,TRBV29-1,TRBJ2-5,CSVPRWAASKQYF,TGCAGCGTGCCCAGGTGGGCCGCCTCGAAGCAGTACTTC
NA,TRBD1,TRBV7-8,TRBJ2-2,CASSFRGRDTGELFF,TGTGCCAGCAGCTTTAGGGGGCGCGACACCGGGGAGCTGTTTTTT
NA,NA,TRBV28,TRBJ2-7,CASSIQGKSYEQYF,TGTGCCAGCAGTATCCAGGGGAAGTCCTACGAGCAGTACTTC
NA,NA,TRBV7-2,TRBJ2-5,CASRPGGPGETQYF,TGTGCCAGCAGGCCCGGGGGGCCAGGAGAGACCCAGTACTTC
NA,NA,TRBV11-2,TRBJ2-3,CASSIQGTTSTDTQYF,TGTGCCAGCAGCATACAGGGTACCACTAGCACAGATACGCAGTATTTT
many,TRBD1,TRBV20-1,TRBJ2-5,CSARGSGGQGRLTQYF,TGCAGTGCTAGAGGATCAGGGGGACAGGGTCGATTGACCCAGTACTTC
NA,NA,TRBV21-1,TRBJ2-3,CASSKEGRNRTDTQYF,TGTGCCAGCAGCAAAGAGGGGCGTAATCGCACAGATACGCAGTATTTT
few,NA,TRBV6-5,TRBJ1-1,CASTPAGPTEAFF,TGTGCCAGCACCCCCGCGGGGCCCACTGAAGCTTTCTTT
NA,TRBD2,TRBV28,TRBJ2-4,CASCLGASGRWRNIQYF,TGTGCCAGCTGCCTCGGGGCTAGCGGGAGGTGGAGAAACATTCAGTACTTC
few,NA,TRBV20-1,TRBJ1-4,CSAHGLATNEKLFF,TGCAGTGCCCACGGGCTTGCAACTAATGAAAAACTGTTTTTT
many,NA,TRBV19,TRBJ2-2,CASSRAGSNTGELFF,TGTGCCAGTAGTAGGGCAGGGTCGAACACCGGGGAGCTGTTTTTT
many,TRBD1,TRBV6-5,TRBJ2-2,CASRQGAGELFF,TGTGCCAGCAGACAGGGGGCCGGGGAGCTGTTTTTT
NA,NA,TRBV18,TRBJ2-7,CASSPQTGPLYEQYF,TGTGCCAGCTCACCACAAACAGGACCGCTCTACGAGCAGTACTTC
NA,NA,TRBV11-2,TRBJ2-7,CASSLDVPSEQYF,TGTGCCAGCAGCTTAGATGTCCCATCTGAGCAGTACTTC